This is a list of T cell receptor beta chains from one sample in a study of OX40 agonist ivuxolimab in advanced cancers. Method: immunoSEQ multiplex PCR; TCRdb's copy keeps in-frame clones and lacks some. The sample records about 44,000 clones, roughly 80% being singletons. Sequenced material: CD4+ or CD8+ T cells sorted from blood, taken in a trial of the OX40 agonist ivuxolimab. Receptors originate from an adult with an advanced solid tumor such as melanoma, head and neck, liver or kidney cancer. CDR3s include the opening cysteine and the closing phenylalanine or tryptophan. D genes are given only for firm matches. The listing skips clone size in some rows; elsewhere it reads once, few, many or a size class.

j_gene: TRBJ2-7; abundance: .; v_gene: TRBV25-1; d_gene: .; CDR3aa: CASCAGGSYEQYF; CDR3nt: TGTGCCAGTTGTGCGGGCGGCTCCTACGAGCAGTACTTC
j_gene: TRBJ2-1; abundance: .; v_gene: TRBV9; d_gene: .; CDR3aa: CASSPKVCEQFF; CDR3nt: TGTGCCAGCAGCCCAAAGGTCTGTGAGCAGTTCTTC
j_gene: TRBJ2-1; abundance: .; v_gene: TRBV6-6; d_gene: TRBD2; CDR3aa: CASSSLAGLYNEQFF; CDR3nt: TGTGCCAGCAGCTCACTAGCGGGACTCTACAATGAGCAGTTCTTC
j_gene: TRBJ1-6; abundance: .; v_gene: TRBV29-1; d_gene: TRBD1; CDR3aa: CSVSTGNNSPLHF; CDR3nt: TGCAGCGTTTCGACAGGGAATAATTCACCCCTCCACTTT
j_gene: TRBJ2-1; abundance: .; v_gene: TRBV10-1; d_gene: .; CDR3aa: CASGSYNEQFF; CDR3nt: TGCGCCAGCGGGTCCTACAATGAGCAGTTCTTC
j_gene: TRBJ1-5; abundance: .; v_gene: TRBV10-3; d_gene: .; CDR3aa: CAISGTNSNQPQHF; CDR3nt: TGTGCCATCAGTGGAACGAATAGCAATCAGCCCCAGCATTTT
j_gene: TRBJ1-2; abundance: few; v_gene: TRBV2; d_gene: TRBD1; CDR3aa: CASRGEGTGGYTF; CDR3nt: TGTGCCAGCAGAGGGGAGGGGACAGGAGGCTACACCTTC
j_gene: TRBJ2-3; abundance: .; v_gene: TRBV20-1; d_gene: .; CDR3aa: CSAWDSGTQYF; CDR3nt: TGCAGTGCCTGGGACTCCGGTACGCAGTATTTT
j_gene: TRBJ2-7; abundance: .; v_gene: TRBV6-5; d_gene: .; CDR3aa: CASSYGGPSSYEQYF; CDR3nt: TGTGCCAGCAGTTATGGCGGCCCCAGCTCCTACGAGCAGTACTTC
j_gene: TRBJ1-2; abundance: few; v_gene: TRBV5-8; d_gene: TRBD1; CDR3aa: CASSKLGQGKNGYTF; CDR3nt: TGTGCCAGCAGCAAGTTAGGACAGGGGAAAAACGGCTACACCTTC
j_gene: TRBJ2-1; abundance: .; v_gene: TRBV5-1; d_gene: TRBD2; CDR3aa: CASSDPSGHRLTQFF; CDR3nt: TGCGCCAGCAGCGACCCTAGCGGACACCGACTAACGCAGTTCTTC
j_gene: TRBJ2-7; abundance: .; v_gene: TRBV7-9; d_gene: .; CDR3aa: CASSLAIEQYF; CDR3nt: TGTGCCAGCAGCTTAGCAATCGAGCAGTACTTC
j_gene: TRBJ1-1; abundance: few; v_gene: TRBV6-6; d_gene: .; CDR3aa: CASSYETANTEAFF; CDR3nt: TGTGCCAGCAGTTACGAGACAGCGAACACTGAAGCTTTCTTT
j_gene: TRBJ2-1; abundance: .; v_gene: TRBV2; d_gene: .; CDR3aa: CASRLTGRGSEQFF; CDR3nt: TGTGCCAGCAGGCTGACAGGGAGGGGGAGTGAGCAGTTCTTC
j_gene: TRBJ2-7; abundance: .; v_gene: TRBV28; d_gene: .; CDR3aa: CASSSPRTGPGLTHYEQYF; CDR3nt: TGTGCCAGCAGCTCACCCCGGACAGGTCCGGGACTAACCCACTACGAGCAGTACTTC
j_gene: TRBJ2-7; abundance: .; v_gene: TRBV11-1; d_gene: .; CDR3aa: CASSSGRERSYEQYF; CDR3nt: TGTGCCAGCAGCTCGGGACGGGAGAGGAGCTACGAGCAGTACTTC
j_gene: TRBJ1-1; abundance: .; v_gene: TRBV6-1; d_gene: TRBD1; CDR3aa: CASSVLQGAHTEAFF; CDR3nt: TGTGCCAGCAGTGTCCTACAGGGGGCGCACACTGAAGCTTTCTTT
j_gene: TRBJ2-1; abundance: .; v_gene: TRBV29-1; d_gene: .; CDR3aa: CSVSTGKSYNEQFF; CDR3nt: TGCAGCGTGAGTACCGGGAAGTCCTACAATGAGCAGTTCTTC
j_gene: TRBJ1-3; abundance: once; v_gene: TRBV5-4; d_gene: TRBD1; CDR3aa: CASREGTAGNTIYF; CDR3nt: TGTGCCAGCAGGGAAGGGACAGCTGGAAACACCATATATTTT
j_gene: TRBJ2-1; abundance: once; v_gene: TRBV5-6; d_gene: TRBD2; CDR3aa: CASSSVSGSGLYNEQFF; CDR3nt: TGTGCCAGCAGCTCGGTTAGCGGGAGCGGGCTTTACAATGAGCAGTTCTTC
j_gene: TRBJ1-5; abundance: .; v_gene: TRBV30; d_gene: .; CDR3aa: CAWSGVVSNQPQHF; CDR3nt: TGTGCCTGGAGTGGAGTGGTGAGCAATCAGCCCCAGCATTTT
j_gene: TRBJ2-1; abundance: .; v_gene: TRBV28; d_gene: TRBD2; CDR3aa: CASSLRREHNNEQFF; CDR3nt: TGTGCCAGCAGCCTAAGGCGGGAGCACAACAATGAGCAGTTCTTC
j_gene: TRBJ2-1; abundance: few; v_gene: TRBV7-3; d_gene: .; CDR3aa: CASSLTAGAAEQFF; CDR3nt: TGTGCCAGCAGCTTAACGGCAGGGGCGGCTGAGCAGTTCTTC